The 21 T cell receptor beta chains below come from one sample, sequenced in a study of beta chain features in type 1 diabetes. The sequenced template was cDNA made from the entire isolated RNA. Some clones are missing from TCRdb's copy, which holds only in-frame ones; the method was immunoSEQ multiplex PCR. This table has around 310,000 clones, approximately 10% appearing once. Sequenced material: naive CD4+ T cells from blood. These receptors were taken from a woman aged 30 to 39 in good health.

The chain has TRBV7-2 and TRBJ2-5; 11 bases agree with TRBD2. The J segment lost 1 base and the V segment lost 3 bases, leaving 1 base of the junction unmatched. Germline assignment: CDR1 SGHTA and CDR2 FQGNSA. The CDR3 loop spans 15 amino acids. The CDR3: CASSFGTSGQETQYF. DNA for the CDR3: TGTGCCAGCAGCTTCGGGACTAGCGGCCAAGAGACCCAGTACTTC.

This chain connects TRBV7-9 to TRBJ2-3; TRBD2 might be the D (5 bases). CDR1 and CDR2 from the germline V gene are SEHNR and FQNEAQ (reference sequence). Trimming pared 1 base from V and 6 bases from J, leaving 17 bases between. The CDR3 is made up of 16 amino acids. The CDR3 sequence is CASSLVRTGNLDTQYF. The CDR3 nucleotides are TGTGCCAGCAGCTTAGTTCGTACCGGGAACCTGGATACGCAGTATTTT. Using reference TRBV7-9 and TRBJ2-3 for the parts outside the CDR3, the full variable domain is DTGVSQNPRHKITKRGQNVTFRCDPISEHNRLYWYRQTLGQGPEFLTYFQNEAQLEKSRLLSDRFSAERPKGSFSTLEIQRTEQGDSAMYLCASSLVRTGNLDTQYFGPGTRLTVL.

This clone was picked up a small number of times. This chain links TRBV11-2 with TRBJ2-7; possible D gene TRBD2, 6 bases. V lost 6 bases to trimming and J lost 0 bases, with 15 bases between them. This CDR3 is built from 15 residues. Germline CDR1 reads SGHAT; CDR2 reads FQNNGV. The CDR3 nucleotides read TGTGCCAGCAGTTCCAGCGCCGGGAGCTCCTACGAGCAGTACTTC. Its translation is CASSSSAGSSYEQYF.

This clone was seen a few times. The rearrangement links TRBV7-2 to TRBJ2-3, with TRBD1 identical over 7 bases. V lost 5 bases to trimming and J lost 4 bases; unmatched junction nucleotides: 6. CDR3 length: 14 residues. The V gene's germline CDR1 is SGHTA and CDR2 FQGNSA. CDR3 sequence: CASSPYQGADTQYF. Here the CDR3 DNA reads TGTGCCAGCAGCCCATACCAGGGGGCAGATACGCAGTATTTT. Full variable domain (missing parts from reference TRBV7-2 and TRBJ2-3): GAGVSQSPSNKVTEKGKDVELRCDPISGHTALYWYRQSLGQGLEFLIYFQGNSAPDKSGLPSDRFSAERTGGSVSTLTIQRTQQEDSAVYLCASSPYQGADTQYFGPGTRLTVL.

V usage is TRBV2 and J usage is TRBJ2-7; 7 bases match TRBD2. This CDR3 region has 17 residues. The germline V gene has CDR1 SNHLY and CDR2 FYNNEI. Losses at the gene ends were 4 bases for V and 0 bases for J; bases not matched to a gene: 12. CDR3 coding DNA: TGTGCCAGCAGTGTGGGAGCGTCGGCTAGCGGCTCCTACGAGCAGTACTTC. Translated, it gives CASSVGASASGSYEQYF. Variable domain in full (rest from reference TRBV2 and TRBJ2-7): EPEVTQTPSHQVTQMGQEVILRCVPISNHLYFYWYRQILGQKVEFLVSFYNNEISEKSEIFDDQFSVERPDGSNFTLKIRSTKLEDSAMYFCASSVGASASGSYEQYFGPGTRLTVT.

This sequence joins TRBV11-1 and TRBJ2-7, with 7 bases fitting TRBD1. Germline loops: CDR1 SGHAT, CDR2 FQDESV (reference sequence). Trimming cost V 2 bases and J 4 bases; bases outside gene matches: 5. The CDR3 totals 14 residues. CDR3 in amino acids: CASSLSRGWYEQYF. The CDR3 DNA sequence: TGTGCCAGCAGCTTATCCAGGGGGTGGTACGAGCAGTACTTC.

J is TRBJ2-7 and V is TRBV5-1, with a tentative D call TRBD1 (6 bases). Per the germline V gene, CDR1 is SGHRS and CDR2 is YFSETQ. The CDR3 has 16 residues. V lost 0 bases to trimming and J lost 3 bases, with 16 bases between them. The CDR3 spells CASSLAGSGQRYEQYF. The CDR3 bases are TGCGCCAGCAGCTTGGCCGGTTCCGGACAGCGCTACGAGCAGTACTTC.

This sequence joins TRBV7-9 and TRBJ2-1; 10 bases are a match to TRBD1. Germline V gene lookup returns CDR1 SEHNR and CDR2 FQNEAQ (reference sequence). After removal of 2 bases from V and 8 bases from J, the junction contained 6 bases not matched to a gene. The CDR3 runs to 15 residues. The CDR3 DNA follows: TGTGCCAGCAGCTTAAGCGGACAGGGGGTTGATGAGCAGTTCTTC. It yields the protein CASSLSGQGVDEQFF.

The genes are TRBV7-3 and TRBJ2-1, with 10 positions matching TRBD2. CDR1 is SGHTA, CDR2 FQGTGA, per germline. Trimming at V came to 4 bases and at J to 8 bases, leaving 8 bases not matched to a gene. The CDR3 is made up of 15 amino acids. As DNA, the CDR3 is TGTGCCAGCAGCTCCCCAGCGGGAGGGAAATATGAGCAGTTCTTC. This encodes CASSSPAGGKYEQFF.

This sequence joins TRBV30 and TRBJ2-7, with TRBD2 matching 8 bases. The CDR3 spans 13 residues. The ends lost 1 base at V and 9 bases at J; junction bases unmatched: 8. Germline CDR1 and CDR2: GTSNPN and SVGIG (reference sequence). CDR3: CAWSGLATERQYF. The CDR3 coding sequence is TGTGCCTGGAGTGGACTAGCGACCGAGCGGCAGTACTTC. The variable domain in full, completed from reference TRBV30 and TRBJ2-7, reads SQTIHQWPATLVQPVGSPLSLECTVEGTSNPNLYWYRQAAGRGLQLLFYSVGIGQISSEVPQNLSASRPQDRQFILSSKKLLLSDSGFYLCAWSGLATERQYFGPGTRLTVT.

The table lists this clone with a few counts. The V call is TRBV7-9, the J call TRBJ1-5; a weak D match, TRBD1 (6 bases). Germline V gene data show CDR1 as SEHNR and CDR2 as FQNEAQ (reference sequence). V was trimmed by 2 bases and J by 4 bases, leaving 12 bases between them. The CDR3 is 15 residues long. Here the CDR3 reads CASSLTGQPNQPQHF. CDR3 sequence (DNA): TGTGCCAGCAGCTTAACCGGACAGCCGAATCAGCCCCAGCATTTT.

This clone showed up just a few times. The J gene is TRBJ2-3, the V gene TRBV13; a possible D gene is TRBD2 (6 bases). V was clipped by 1 base and J by 6 bases, with 11 bases between them. Germline lookup yields CDR1 PRHDT and CDR2 FYEKMQ (reference sequence). This CDR3 has 14 residues. The CDR3 reads CASSLAGVADTQYF. The CDR3 bases are TGTGCCAGCAGCTTAGCGGGAGTGGCGGATACGCAGTATTTT.

This clone came up a few times. The chain couples TRBV13 to TRBJ2-7; TRBD2 aligns across 14 bases. V gave up 4 bases and J gave up 4 bases; unmatched junction bases: 18. Germline V gives CDR1 PRHDT, CDR2 FYEKMQ (reference sequence). The CDR3 covers 20 residues. The CDR3 protein is CASSSTSGTSGSMSIYEQYF. DNA for the CDR3: TGTGCCAGCAGCTCCACTTCCGGGACTAGCGGGAGTATGTCTATATACGAGCAGTACTTC. The whole variable domain, remainder taken from reference TRBV13 and TRBJ2-7, is AAGVIQSPRHLIKEKRETATLKCYPIPRHDTVYWYQQGPGQDPQFLISFYEKMQSDKGSIPDRFSAQQFSDYHSELNMSSLELGDSALYFCASSSTSGTSGSMSIYEQYFGPGTRLTVT.

In nucleotides, the CDR3 is TGTGCCAGTAGTCACCCGAGACAGGGGAATCAGCCCCAGCATTTT. This translates into CASSHPRQGNQPQHF. This chain links TRBV19 with TRBJ1-5; 8 nucleotides match TRBD1. This CDR3 region has 15 residues. From germline, CDR1 is LNHDA and CDR2 SQIVND (reference sequence). V dropped 5 bases and J dropped 4; count of bases not matched to a gene: 7.

The J gene is TRBJ2-5, the V gene TRBV9; TRBD2 might be the D (5 bases). The CDR3 spans 15 residues. Germline CDR1 reads SGDLS; CDR2 reads YYNGEE. Trimming stripped 1 base from V and 2 bases from J, with 12 bases between. The CDR3 spells CASSVMGEVQETQYF. The CDR3, as DNA: TGTGCCAGCAGCGTAATGGGAGAGGTACAAGAGACCCAGTACTTC.

This clone was detected only a few times. CDR3 bases: TGTGCCAGCCGCTGGCCAGTGTCAGCGCCCAATGAGCAGTTCTTC. It encodes CASRWPVSAPNEQFF. The chain carries TRBV7-9 and TRBJ2-1; no firm D call. V lost 8 bases to trimming and J lost 6 bases, with 20 bases between them. Germline CDR1 SEHNR, CDR2 FQNEAQ (reference sequence). CDR3 length: 15 residues.

In this sample, this clone turned up a few times. The chain is built from TRBV5-4 and TRBJ2-7; D possibly corresponds to TRBD1 (5 bases). This CDR3 is built from 13 residues. The V gene's germline CDR1 is SGHNT and CDR2 YYREEE (reference sequence). V dropped 1 base and J dropped 0 bases, with 5 bases sitting between them. In DNA form, the CDR3 reads TGTGCCAGCAGCTTGCAGGGCTCCTACGAGCAGTACTTC. As protein: CASSLQGSYEQYF.

This chain connects TRBV7-9 to TRBJ1-4, with unresolved D. The CDR3 runs to 15 residues. The germline V gene has CDR1 SEHNR and CDR2 FQNEAQ (reference sequence). V was shortened by 5 bases and J by 0 bases, with 10 bases between the two germline ends. The CDR3 nucleotides read TGTGCCAGCAGCCGCATACGGGCAACTAATGAAAAACTGTTTTTT. The encoded protein is CASSRIRATNEKLFF.

This clone turned up a few times. This same CDR3 is encoded by further DNA sequences in the sample. The CDR3 sequence is CAWTSSGSYNEQFF. As DNA, the CDR3 is TGTGCCTGGACTTCGAGCGGGAGCTACAATGAGCAGTTCTTC. The chain recombines TRBV30 with TRBJ2-1, with 8 bases that match TRBD2. V lost 4 bases, J lost 3 bases, and 5 bases stayed unmatched. The CDR3 sequence is 14 residues long. Germline loops: CDR1 GTSNPN, CDR2 SVGIG (reference sequence).

This clone was seen a handful of times. V gene TRBV20-1 combines with J gene TRBJ2-1; a weak D match, TRBD1 (6 bases). The CDR3 is made up of 11 amino acids. The germline V gene has CDR1 DFQATT and CDR2 SNEGSKA (reference sequence). V lost 1 base to trimming and J lost 15 bases, with 13 bases between them. The CDR3 sequence is CSARGWQGGFF. CDR3 in DNA: TGCAGTGCTAGAGGGTGGCAAGGGGGGTTCTTC.

This rearrangement joins TRBV6-5 to TRBJ2-3; weak D call: TRBD2 (6 bases). CDR1 and CDR2 (germline): MNHEY, SVGAGI. Trimming took off 2 bases at V and 0 bases at J, with 9 bases between the two ends. The CDR3 extends over 15 amino acids. The CDR3 protein is CASSYTGTSTDTQYF. CDR3 nucleotides: TGTGCCAGCAGTTACACCGGGACTAGCACAGATACGCAGTATTTT.